This T cell receptor (beta chain) was captured in a study of OX40 agonist ivuxolimab in advanced cancers. Study results and limitations: Expanded clones were, on average, more numerous among CD8+ T cells than CD4+.

Worth noting for this clone: Its antigen is currently unknown.

Anyone with autoimmune disease history or systemic immunosuppression was excluded. V dropped 4 bases and J dropped 0 bases, with 12 bases sitting between them. Germline values: CDR1 MGHRA, CDR2 YSYEKL. CDR3 length equals 16 residues. Measured with immunoSEQ multiplex PCR; TCRdb has only the in-frame clones, and not every one. The profile shows some 20,000 clones, approximately 83% of them singletons. The V and J genes are TRBV4-1 and TRBJ2-2; unclear D gene. Sequences were derived from CD4+ or CD8+ T cells sorted from blood, sampled in a trial of the OX40 agonist ivuxolimab. The source of this sequence is an adult with an advanced solid tumor such as melanoma, head and neck, liver or kidney cancer. CDR3 nucleotide sequence: TGCGCCAGCAGCCCGGACCCTTACGCGAACACCGGGGAGCTGTTTTTT. Its translation: CASSPDPYANTGELFF.